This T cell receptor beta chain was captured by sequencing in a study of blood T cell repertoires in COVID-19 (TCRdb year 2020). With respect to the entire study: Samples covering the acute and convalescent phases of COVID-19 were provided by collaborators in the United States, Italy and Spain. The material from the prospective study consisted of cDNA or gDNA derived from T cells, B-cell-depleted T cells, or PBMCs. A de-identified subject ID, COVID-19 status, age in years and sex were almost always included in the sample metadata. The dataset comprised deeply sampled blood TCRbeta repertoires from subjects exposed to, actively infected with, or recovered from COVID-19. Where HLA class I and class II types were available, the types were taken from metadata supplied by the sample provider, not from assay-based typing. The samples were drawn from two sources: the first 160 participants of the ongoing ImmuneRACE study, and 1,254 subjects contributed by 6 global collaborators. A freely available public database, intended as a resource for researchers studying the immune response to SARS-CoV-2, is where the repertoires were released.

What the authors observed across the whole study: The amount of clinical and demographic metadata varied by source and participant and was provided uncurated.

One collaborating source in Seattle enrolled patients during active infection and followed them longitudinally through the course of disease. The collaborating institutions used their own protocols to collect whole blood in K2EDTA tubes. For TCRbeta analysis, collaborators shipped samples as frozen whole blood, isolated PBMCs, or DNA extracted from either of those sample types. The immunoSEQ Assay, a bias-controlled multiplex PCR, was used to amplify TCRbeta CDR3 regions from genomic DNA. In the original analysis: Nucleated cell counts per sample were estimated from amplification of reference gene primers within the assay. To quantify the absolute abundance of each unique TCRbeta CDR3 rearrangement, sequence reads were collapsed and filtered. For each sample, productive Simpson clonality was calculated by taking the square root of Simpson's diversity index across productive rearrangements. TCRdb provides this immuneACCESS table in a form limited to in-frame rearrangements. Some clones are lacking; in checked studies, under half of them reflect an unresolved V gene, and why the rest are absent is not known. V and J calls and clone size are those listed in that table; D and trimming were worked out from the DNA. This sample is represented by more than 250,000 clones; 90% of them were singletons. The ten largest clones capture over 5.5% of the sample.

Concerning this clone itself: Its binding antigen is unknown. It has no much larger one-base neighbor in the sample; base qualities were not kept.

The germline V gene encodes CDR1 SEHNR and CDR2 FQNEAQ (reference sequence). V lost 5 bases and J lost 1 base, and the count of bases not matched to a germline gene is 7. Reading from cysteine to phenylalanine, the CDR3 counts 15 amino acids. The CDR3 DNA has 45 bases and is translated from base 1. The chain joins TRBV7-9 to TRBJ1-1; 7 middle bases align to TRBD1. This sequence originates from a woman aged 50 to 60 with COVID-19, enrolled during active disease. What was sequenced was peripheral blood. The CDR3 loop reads CASSTRDSRNTEAFF. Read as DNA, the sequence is TGTGCCAGCAGCACCCGGGACAGCAGGAACACTGAAGCTTTCTTT.